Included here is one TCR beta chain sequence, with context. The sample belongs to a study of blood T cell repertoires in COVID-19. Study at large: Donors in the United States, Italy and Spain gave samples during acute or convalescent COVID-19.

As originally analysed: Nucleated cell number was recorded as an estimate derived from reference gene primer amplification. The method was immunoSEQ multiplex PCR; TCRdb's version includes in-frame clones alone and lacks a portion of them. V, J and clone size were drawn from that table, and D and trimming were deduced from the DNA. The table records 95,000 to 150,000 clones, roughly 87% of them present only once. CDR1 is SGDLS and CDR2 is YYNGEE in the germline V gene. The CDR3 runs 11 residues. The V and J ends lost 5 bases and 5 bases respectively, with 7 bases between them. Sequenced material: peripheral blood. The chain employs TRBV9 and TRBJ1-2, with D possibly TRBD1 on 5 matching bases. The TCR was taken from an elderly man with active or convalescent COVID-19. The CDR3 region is CASRGQYGYTF. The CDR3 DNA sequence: TGTGCCAGCAGGGGGCAGTATGGCTACACCTTC.